The 17 T cell receptor beta chains below come from one sample, sequenced in a study of T cells after yellow fever vaccination. One entry per CDR3 protein results from TCRdb running MiXCR on the 5' RACE reads. Altogether some 350,000 distinct CDR3 sequences are present, about 4% being singletons, with the ten largest covering about 26%. The specimen comprised PBMCs, sampled 5 days after the yellow fever booster vaccination. The receptors originated from a man aged 18 to 29 who received the YFV17D yellow fever vaccine.

The V call is TRBV12-3 or TRBV12-4, the J call TRBJ2-1; D remains ambiguous. This CDR3 has 14 amino acids. V was clipped by 6 bases and J by 4 bases, with 13 bases between them. CDR3 region: CASSRTVGYNEQFF. The CDR3 nucleotides are TGTGCCAGCAGCCGGACCGTTGGTTACAATGAGCAGTTCTTC.

V usage is TRBV5-1 and J usage is TRBJ1-1; D might be TRBD1 (6 bases). V was pared by 0 bases and J by 1 base, with 10 bases between. CDR3 length: 15 amino acids. The V gene's germline CDR1 is SGHRS and CDR2 YFSETQ. CDR3 region: CASSLGPDRNTEAFF. CDR3 coding DNA: TGCGCCAGCAGCTTGGGCCCGGACAGGAACACTGAAGCTTTCTTT.

This clonotype was detected many times. The V call is TRBV7-9, the J call TRBJ2-7; 7 bases line up with TRBD1. This CDR3 comprises 15 residues. V trimming: 4 bases; J trimming: 4 bases; junction bases outside the gene matches: 10. Per germline, CDR1 SEHNR and CDR2 FQNEAQ (reference sequence). The CDR3 reads CASSSLTGALYEQYF. The DNA for the CDR3 is TGTGCCAGCAGCTCCCTTACAGGGGCCCTATACGAGCAGTACTTC. Complete variable domain (other parts from reference TRBV7-9 and TRBJ2-7): DTGVSQNPRHKITKRGQNVTFRCDPISEHNRLYWYRQTLGQGPEFLTYFQNEAQLEKSRLLSDRFSAERPKGSFSTLEIQRTEQGDSAMYLCASSSLTGALYEQYFGPGTRLTVT.

The genes are TRBV18 and TRBJ1-5, with 9 bases aligning to TRBD1. The ends lost 4 bases at V and 0 bases at J; junction bases unmatched: 7. From germline, CDR1 is KGHSH and CDR2 LQKENI. The CDR3 runs 17 residues. The CDR3 here is CASSRWTGDFSNQPQHF. Written as DNA, the CDR3 is TGTGCCAGCTCACGCTGGACAGGGGACTTTAGCAATCAGCCCCAGCATTTT.

The chain employs TRBV5-1 and TRBJ2-1, with D unresolved. Trimming removed 3 bases from V and 6 bases from J, with 10 bases in between. In germline, CDR1 is SGHRS, CDR2 YFSETQ. The CDR3 has 13 amino acids. As DNA, the CDR3 is TGCGCCAGCAGCTGGGATATCAGCAATGAGCAGTTCTTC. Protein product: CASSWDISNEQFF.

The CDR3 DNA is TGCGCCAGCGAACAAGGATGGGGGGGCACCGGGGAGCTGTTTTTT. Amino acid sequence: CASEQGWGGTGELFF. The genes are TRBV5-1 and TRBJ2-2, with 7 bases matching TRBD2. The CDR3 runs 15 residues. The germline CDR1 and CDR2 sequences are SGHRS and YFSETQ. V lost 7 bases to trimming and J lost 4 bases; unmatched junction nucleotides: 10.

Concerning this clonotype itself: One junction end does not reproduce the germline sequence, and a read error may be involved. The chain has TRBV4-3 and TRBJ2-2; 9 bases match TRBD1. Germline V gene sequence: CDR1 LGHNA, CDR2 YSLEER. The CDR3 has 14 residues. CDR3 DNA sequence: TGCGCCAGCCGTTCCAGGACAGGGGCCGGAGAGCTGTTTTTT. Amino acids: CASRSRTGAGELFF.

The chain links TRBV4-1 to TRBJ2-7, with no clear D. V was shortened by 0 bases and J by 3 bases, with 12 bases between the two germline ends. The CDR3 is 15 amino acids. The V gene's germline CDR1 is MGHRA and CDR2 YSYEKL. The CDR3 is CASSQDGQPFYEQYF. The CDR3 nucleotides are TGCGCCAGCAGCCAAGATGGGCAGCCCTTCTACGAGCAGTACTTC.

Only a few counts were recorded for this clonotype. The rearrangement links TRBV7-9 to TRBJ2-3; D is unclear. Looked up from germline, CDR1 is SEHNR and CDR2 is FQNEAQ (reference sequence). V was trimmed by 5 bases and J by 0 bases, leaving 12 bases between them. The CDR3 covers 15 residues. The CDR3 DNA sequence: TGTGCCAGCAGCCCTGACCTCACTAGCACAGATACGCAGTATTTT. Amino acids: CASSPDLTSTDTQYF.

This clonotype was seen many times. This chain connects TRBV6-6 to TRBJ2-3, with 12 bases fitting TRBD2. The CDR3 covers 18 residues. Per germline, CDR1 MNHNY and CDR2 SVGAGI (reference sequence). J lost 2 bases, V lost 6 bases, and 12 bases had no gene match. CDR3: CASSPGLTSGGITDTQYF. CDR3 nucleotide sequence: TGTGCCAGCAGCCCTGGTTTGACTAGCGGGGGCATCACAGATACGCAGTATTTT.

This clonotype was counted only a few times. This chain connects TRBV5-1 to TRBJ2-7; D possibly matches TRBD1 or TRBD2 (6 bases each). The CDR3 covers 13 residues. Trimming left V 4 bases short and J 5 bases short, with 13 bases between. Germline CDR1 reads SGHRS; CDR2 reads YFSETQ. CDR3 bases: TGCGCCAGCAGCCGCGAACGGGGGCACGAGCAGTACGTC. The encoded protein is CASSRERGHEQYV.

V is TRBV7-3 and J is TRBJ2-3, with D perhaps matching TRBD1 (7 bases). Germline V CDR1 and CDR2: SGHTA, FQGTGA. Between the trimmed V and J ends, which lost 3 bases and 2 bases, there was a span of 9 bases. The length of the CDR3 is 14 residues. The CDR3 here is CASSFRGATDTQYF. CDR3 in DNA: TGTGCCAGCAGCTTCAGGGGGGCCACAGATACGCAGTATTTT.

This clonotype was seen repeatedly, ten times or more. The chain joins TRBV29-1 to TRBJ1-2, with 11 bases lining up with TRBD1. The CDR3 has 13 amino acids. The V gene's germline CDR1 is SQVTM and CDR2 ANQGSEA. Trimming took 4 bases from V and 4 from J; bases not matched to a gene: 2. Here the CDR3 DNA reads TGCAGCGTTGGGACAGGGGGCTCCTATGGCTACACCTTC. Protein: CSVGTGGSYGYTF.

This clonotype showed up just a few times. This chain uses TRBV28 with TRBJ2-4; TRBD1 matches 7 bases. This CDR3 comprises 15 residues. CDR1 is MDHEN and CDR2 is SYDVKM in the germline V gene. Unmatched junction bases numbered 8, after V lost 5 bases and J lost 4 bases. The chain's CDR3 is CASSQADRAKNIQYF. The CDR3 nucleotides are TGTGCCAGCAGTCAAGCCGACAGGGCTAAAAACATTCAGTACTTC.

This clonotype has only a few counts. V usage is TRBV7-3 and J usage is TRBJ2-2; 7 bases map to TRBD1. Unmatched junction bases numbered 4, after V lost 5 bases and J lost 4 bases. Germline V CDR1 and CDR2: SGHTA, FQGTGA. The CDR3 covers 14 residues. The CDR3 protein is CASSPRDSTGELFF. The CDR3 nucleotides read TGTGCCAGCAGCCCCCGGGACAGCACCGGGGAGCTGTTTTTT.

The chain carries TRBV10-3 and TRBJ2-5, with D perhaps given as TRBD1 or TRBD2 (5 bases each). The germline CDR1 and CDR2 sequences are ENHRY and SYGVKD. This CDR3 has 17 amino acids. Trimming pared 3 bases from V and 3 bases from J, leaving 20 bases between. The CDR3 is CAISDWETGLGEETQYF. CDR3 bases: TGTGCCATCAGTGACTGGGAGACGGGGCTCGGCGAAGAGACCCAGTACTTC.

A few counts support this clonotype. The chain combines TRBV19 with TRBJ2-7; no clear D. The ends were cut back, 3 bases at V and 0 bases at J, with 9 bases in the middle. CDR3 length: 14 residues. Germline V gene sequence: CDR1 LNHDA, CDR2 SQIVND (reference sequence). CDR3 nucleotides: TGTGCCAGTAGTATGAGTCTCTCCTCCTACGAGCAGTACTTC. Encoded protein: CASSMSLSSYEQYF.